Listed here are 20 T cell receptor beta chains from one sample, sequenced in a study of blood T cell repertoires in COVID-19. Assay used: immunoSEQ multiplex PCR; TCRdb lists only in-frame clones, some missing. The top ten hold approximately 7% of the sample, which has about 150,000 clones, about 86% seen once. Sequenced material: peripheral blood. The receptors here all came from a man aged 50 to 59 with active or convalescent COVID-19.

The chain links TRBV7-9 to TRBJ1-1; 8 nucleotides match TRBD1. The junction had 12 bases not matched to a gene; V was cut back by 5 bases and J by 1 base. This CDR3 comprises 17 residues. CDR1 and CDR2 from the germline V gene are SEHNR and FQNEAQ (reference sequence). The CDR3 coding sequence is TGTGCCAGCAGCCGAGGACAGGGAGGGTTCCGGAACACTGAAGCTTTCTTT. Amino acids: CASSRGQGGFRNTEAFF.

J is TRBJ2-2 and V is TRBV9; D might be TRBD2 (5 bases). Between the trimmed V and J ends, which lost 5 bases and 5 bases, there was a span of 13 bases. CDR1 is SGDLS, CDR2 YYNGEE, per germline. The CDR3 has 14 residues. CDR3 bases: TGTGCCAGCAGGAGGGCCCCCTCAACCGGGGAGCTGTTTTTT. Translated: CASRRAPSTGELFF.

The V call is TRBV7-9, the J call TRBJ1-4; 8 bases line up with TRBD1. Germline values: CDR1 SEHNR, CDR2 FQNEAQ (reference sequence). After removal of 5 bases from V and 5 bases from J, the junction contained 7 bases not matched to a gene. CDR3 length: 15 amino acids. The CDR3 DNA reads TGTGCCAGCAGCCCACCAGGACAGGGAAATGAAAAACTGTTTTTT. Translating gives CASSPPGQGNEKLFF.

The rearrangement uses TRBV3-1 (or the pseudogene TRBV3-2) and TRBJ2-7; 7 bases are a match to TRBD1. From germline, CDR1 is LGHDT and CDR2 YNNKEL (reference sequence). V trimming: 6 bases; J trimming: 0 bases; junction bases outside the gene matches: 5. CDR3 length equals 14 residues. CDR3 residues: CASSPTGASYEQYF. The CDR3 region has the DNA TGTGCCAGCAGTCCCACAGGGGCCTCCTACGAGCAGTACTTC.

This clone is a singleton in its sample. This rearrangement joins TRBV6-6 to TRBJ1-6, with TRBD1 matching over 9 bases. V dropped 4 bases and J dropped 14; count of bases not matched to a gene: 6. Germline V CDR1 and CDR2: MNHNY, SVGAGI (reference sequence). This CDR3 is 13 amino acids long. The CDR3 region has the DNA TGTGCCAGCAGTTCCACAGGGGGCGAGTCCCTCCACTTT. Its translation is CASSSTGGESLHF.

The chain is built from TRBV5-1 and TRBJ1-5, with D perhaps TRBD1 (5 bases). This CDR3 region has 12 residues. CDR1 is SGHRS, CDR2 YFSETQ, per germline. V was shortened by 10 bases and J by 3 bases, with 11 bases between the two germline ends. CDR3 nucleotide sequence: TGCGCCGGTTTGGGGCCCAATCAGCCCCAGCATTTT. Encoded protein: CAGLGPNQPQHF.

The chain joins TRBV5-4 to TRBJ2-7; TRBD2 matches at 7 bases. This CDR3 is built from 16 residues. CDR1 SGHNT and CDR2 YYREEE come from the germline V gene (reference sequence). Losses at the gene ends were 3 bases for V and 9 bases for J; bases not matched to a gene: 18. The CDR3 DNA is TGTGCCAGCAGCTGGGAGGGACTCAGGGCGGGTGGTAGGCAGTACTTC. Translated: CASSWEGLRAGGRQYF.

The chain employs TRBV10-3 and TRBJ2-3; D remains unclear. Trimming stripped 0 bases from V and 3 bases from J, with 7 bases between. This CDR3 has 14 residues. Germline CDR1 ENHRY, CDR2 SYGVKD. The DNA for the CDR3 is TGTGCCATCAGTGAGTCGGAGCGAACAGATACGCAGTATTTT. Its translation: CAISESERTDTQYF.

The chain carries TRBV15 and TRBJ2-7, with 9 bases lining up with TRBD2. The CDR3 is 14 amino acids. V shed 3 bases, J shed 4 bases, and the junction held 4 bases outside the gene matches. Germline V gene lookup returns CDR1 LNHNV and CDR2 YYDKDF (reference sequence). CDR3 in amino acids: CATSRGLAAYEQYF. The CDR3 nucleotides read TGTGCCACCAGCAGGGGACTAGCAGCTTACGAGCAGTACTTC.

V gene TRBV7-9 combines with J gene TRBJ1-1; D gene ambiguous. CDR3 size: 13 residues. Germline V CDR1 and CDR2: SEHNR, FQNEAQ (reference sequence). V lost 5 bases to trimming and J lost 1 base, with 8 bases between them. Written as DNA, the CDR3 is TGTGCCAGCAGCGGTACTTGGAACACTGAAGCTTTCTTT. This translates into CASSGTWNTEAFF.

This chain connects TRBV7-9 to TRBJ2-5, with TRBD2 matching 9 bases. Looked up from germline, CDR1 is SEHNR and CDR2 is FQNEAQ (reference sequence). Losses at the gene ends were 0 bases for V and 4 bases for J; bases not matched to a gene: 6. This CDR3 is 16 amino acids long. CDR3 loop: CASSLALVSGRETQYF. CDR3 sequence (DNA): TGTGCCAGCAGCTTAGCGCTAGTTAGCGGGAGAGAGACCCAGTACTTC.

This chain links TRBV30 with TRBJ1-2, with D uncertain. CDR1 and CDR2 from the germline V gene are GTSNPN and SVGIG (reference sequence). Trimming shortened V by 3 bases and J by 14 bases, and 25 bases separated the two germline ends. This CDR3 spans 14 amino acids. CDR3 DNA sequence: TGTGCCTGGAGAGCGTACGGCAGTCGGTTTTTAGAAACCTTC. Its protein is CAWRAYGSRFLETF.

V and J are TRBV20-1 and TRBJ1-6; D remains unclear. Per the germline V gene, CDR1 is DFQATT and CDR2 is SNEGSKA (reference sequence). The CDR3 has 11 amino acids. Between the trimmed V and J ends, which lost 0 bases and 10 bases, there was a span of 4 bases. The DNA for the CDR3 is TGCAGTGCTAGAGATCAATCACCCCTCCACTTT. It translates to CSARDQSPLHF.

The chain joins TRBV27 to TRBJ2-2, with D unclear. The CDR3 covers 15 residues. Germline CDR1 reads MNHEY; CDR2 reads SMNVEV (reference sequence). Trimming took 3 bases from V and 4 from J, leaving 12 bases between them. CDR3: CASSFGPLTTGELFF. In DNA, the CDR3 is TGTGCCAGCAGTTTTGGGCCACTTACCACCGGGGAGCTGTTTTTT.

V gene TRBV4-2 combines with J gene TRBJ1-4; 8 bases line up with TRBD1. The V segment lost 6 bases and the J segment 6 bases; nucleotides outside the gene matches: 12. The germline gives CDR1 LGHNA, CDR2 YNFKEQ. This CDR3 region has 16 residues. CDR3 coding DNA: TGTGCCAGCAGGCGAACTCCAGGACAGGGATATGAAAAACTGTTTTTT. Translated, it gives CASRRTPGQGYEKLFF.

This clone was counted a few times. V usage is TRBV6-2 or TRBV6-3 and J usage is TRBJ1-5; no clear D. The CDR3 totals 13 residues. Trimming stripped 4 bases from V and 11 bases from J, with 15 bases between. CDR1 and CDR2 (germline): MNHEY, SVGEGT. This chain's CDR3 is CASSSGAVLAQHF. In nucleotides, the CDR3 is TGTGCCAGCAGTTCCGGAGCGGTCTTGGCCCAGCATTTT.

The chain joins TRBV7-8 to TRBJ1-5; a possible D gene is TRBD1 (5 bases). CDR3 size: 15 residues. From germline, CDR1 is SGHVS and CDR2 FQNEAQ. Trimming cost V 3 bases and J 1 base, with 10 bases left between them. Here the CDR3 reads CASSFGQGSNQPQHF. The CDR3, as DNA: TGTGCCAGCAGCTTCGGGCAGGGCAGCAATCAGCCCCAGCATTTT.

The chain carries TRBV27 and TRBJ1-6; TRBD1 might be the D (6 bases). V dropped 3 bases and J dropped 7 bases, with 13 bases sitting between them. The CDR3 runs to 15 residues. Germline CDR1 MNHEY, CDR2 SMNVEV (reference sequence). The CDR3 sequence: CASSLRTDTNSPLHF. The CDR3 DNA reads TGTGCCAGCAGTTTGAGGACAGACACCAATTCACCCCTCCACTTT.

The genes are TRBV21-1 and TRBJ2-1; TRBD1 is taken as the D call from the table, unchecked against the DNA. TRBV21-1 is assigned pseudogene status. The CDR3 is 17 amino acids. The CDR3 nucleotides read TGTGCCAGCAGCAAAGTCTTAACAGAATTCGCCTACAATGAGCAGTTCTTC. Translation: CASSKVLTEFAYNEQFF.

The DNA for the CDR3 is TGTGCCAGTAGGAACTACCCGGGTTCTTACGAGCAGTACTTC. It encodes CASRNYPGSYEQYF. This chain joins TRBV19 and TRBJ2-7; no clear D. Trimming cost V 6 bases and J 4 bases, with 16 bases left between them. This CDR3 contains 14 residues. The germline V gene has CDR1 LNHDA and CDR2 SQIVND (reference sequence).